This T cell receptor beta chain was retrieved from a study of blood T cell repertoires in COVID-19. Study-wide context: Sites in the United States, Italy and Spain provided acute and convalescent COVID-19 samples. PBMCs, B-cell-depleted T cells, or T cells provided the cDNA or gDNA that made up the material.

This clone was seen once. The CDR3 contains 14 residues. V was clipped by 1 base and J by 7 bases; unmatched bases: 5. Germline CDR1 and CDR2: GTSNPN and SVGIG (reference sequence). Authors' data handling: Estimation of nucleated cell counts was performed using reference gene primer amplification. Some clones are missing from TCRdb's copy, which holds only in-frame ones; the method was immunoSEQ multiplex PCR. For V, J and clone size, that table is used; D and trimming come from the DNA. This table holds 250,000 to 350,000 clones, around 87% found once. The V call is TRBV30, the J call TRBJ1-5; TRBD1 matches 9 bases. This receptor was obtained from a woman aged 50 to 60 with active or convalescent COVID-19. Material for sequencing was peripheral blood. CDR3 bases: TGTGCCTGGAGTGGGACAGGGGTAATCCAGCCCCAGCATTTT. Protein: CAWSGTGVIQPQHF.